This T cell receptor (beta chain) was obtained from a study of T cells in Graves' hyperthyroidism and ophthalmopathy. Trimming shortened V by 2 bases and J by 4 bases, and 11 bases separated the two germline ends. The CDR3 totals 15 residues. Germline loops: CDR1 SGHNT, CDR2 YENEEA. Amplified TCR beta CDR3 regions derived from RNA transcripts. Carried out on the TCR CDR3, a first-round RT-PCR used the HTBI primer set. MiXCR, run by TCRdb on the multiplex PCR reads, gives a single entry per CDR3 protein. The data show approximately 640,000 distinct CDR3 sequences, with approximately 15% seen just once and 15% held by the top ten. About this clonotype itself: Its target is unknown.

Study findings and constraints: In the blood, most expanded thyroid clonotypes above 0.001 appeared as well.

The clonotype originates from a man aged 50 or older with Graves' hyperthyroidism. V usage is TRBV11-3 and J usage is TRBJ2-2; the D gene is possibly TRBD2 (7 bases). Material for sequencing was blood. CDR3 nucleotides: TGTGCCAGCAGCTTATCGAGGGGGGGCACCGGGGAGCTGTTTTTT. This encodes CASSLSRGGTGELFF.